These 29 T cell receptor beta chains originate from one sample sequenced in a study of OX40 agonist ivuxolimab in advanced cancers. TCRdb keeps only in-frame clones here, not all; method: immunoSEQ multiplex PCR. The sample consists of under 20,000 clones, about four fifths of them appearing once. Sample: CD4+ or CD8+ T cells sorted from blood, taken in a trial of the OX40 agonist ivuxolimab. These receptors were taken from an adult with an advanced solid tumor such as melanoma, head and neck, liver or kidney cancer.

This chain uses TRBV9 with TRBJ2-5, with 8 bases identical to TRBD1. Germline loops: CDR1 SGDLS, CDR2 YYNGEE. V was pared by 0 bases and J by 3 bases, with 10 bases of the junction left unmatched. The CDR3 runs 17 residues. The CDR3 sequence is CASSVGQGALPEETQYF. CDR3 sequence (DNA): TGTGCCAGCAGCGTAGGTCAGGGGGCCCTACCGGAAGAGACCCAGTACTTC. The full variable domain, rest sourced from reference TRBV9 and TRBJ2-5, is DSGVTQTPKHLITATGQRVTLRCSPRSGDLSVYWYQQSLDQGLQFLIQYYNGEERAKGNILERFSAQQFPDLHSELNLSSLELGDSALYFCASSVGQGALPEETQYFGPGTRLLVL.

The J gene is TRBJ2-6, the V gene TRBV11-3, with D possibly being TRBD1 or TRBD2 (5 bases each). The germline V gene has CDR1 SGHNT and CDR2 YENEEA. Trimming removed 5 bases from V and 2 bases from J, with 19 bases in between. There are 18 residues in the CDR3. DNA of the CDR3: TGTGCCAGCAGCATCCTGACGGGGTCAGGGCCTGGGGCCAACGTCCTGACTTTC. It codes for CASSILTGSGPGANVLTF. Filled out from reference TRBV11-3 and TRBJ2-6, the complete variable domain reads EAGVVQSPRYKIIEKKQPVAFWCNPISGHNTLYWYLQNLGQGPELLIRYENEEAVDDSQLPKDRFSAERLKGVDSTLKIQPAELGDSAVYLCASSILTGSGPGANVLTFGAGSRLTVL.

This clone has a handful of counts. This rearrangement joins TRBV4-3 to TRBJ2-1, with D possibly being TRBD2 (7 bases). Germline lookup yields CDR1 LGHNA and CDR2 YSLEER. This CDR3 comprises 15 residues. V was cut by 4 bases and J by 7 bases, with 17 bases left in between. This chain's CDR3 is CASSLGGGPKNEQFF. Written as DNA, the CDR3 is TGCGCCAGCAGCCTAGGGGGGGGGCCGAAAAATGAGCAGTTCTTC.

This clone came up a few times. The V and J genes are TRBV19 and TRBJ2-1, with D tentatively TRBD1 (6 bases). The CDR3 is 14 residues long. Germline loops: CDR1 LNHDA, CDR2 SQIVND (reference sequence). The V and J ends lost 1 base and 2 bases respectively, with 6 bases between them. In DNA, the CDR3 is TGTGCCAGTAGTATAGGGACAGCCTACAATGAGCAGTTCTTC. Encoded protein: CASSIGTAYNEQFF.

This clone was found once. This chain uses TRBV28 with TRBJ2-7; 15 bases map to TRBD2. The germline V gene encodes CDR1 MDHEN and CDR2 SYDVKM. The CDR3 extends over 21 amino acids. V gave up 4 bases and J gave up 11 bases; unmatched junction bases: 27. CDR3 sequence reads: CASSSWTSGGEEPTYEGVKYF. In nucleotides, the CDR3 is TGTGCCAGCAGTTCCTGGACTAGCGGGGGGGAGGAGCCTACCTACGAAGGCGTGAAGTACTTC.

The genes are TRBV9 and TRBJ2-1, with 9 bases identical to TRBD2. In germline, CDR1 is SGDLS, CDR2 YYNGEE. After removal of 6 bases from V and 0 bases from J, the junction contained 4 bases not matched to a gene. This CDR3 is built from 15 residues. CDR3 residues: CASTTSGSSYNEQFF. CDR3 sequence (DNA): TGTGCCAGCACGACTAGCGGAAGCTCCTACAATGAGCAGTTCTTC. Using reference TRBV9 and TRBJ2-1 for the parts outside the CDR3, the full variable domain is DSGVTQTPKHLITATGQRVTLRCSPRSGDLSVYWYQQSLDQGLQFLIQYYNGEERAKGNILERFSAQQFPDLHSELNLSSLELGDSALYFCASTTSGSSYNEQFFGPGTRLTVL.

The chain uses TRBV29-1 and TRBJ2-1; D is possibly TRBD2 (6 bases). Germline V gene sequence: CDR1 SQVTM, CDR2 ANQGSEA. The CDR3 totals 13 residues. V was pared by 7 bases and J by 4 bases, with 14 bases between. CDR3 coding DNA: TGCAGCGGCGTGGTGGGACTTTACAATGAGCAGTTCTTC. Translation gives CSGVVGLYNEQFF.

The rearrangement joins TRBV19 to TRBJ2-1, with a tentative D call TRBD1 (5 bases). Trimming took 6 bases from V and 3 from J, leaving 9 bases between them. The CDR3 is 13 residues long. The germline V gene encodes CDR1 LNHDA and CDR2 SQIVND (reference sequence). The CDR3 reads CASSTQGYNEQFF. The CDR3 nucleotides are TGTGCCAGTAGCACTCAGGGCTACAATGAGCAGTTCTTC.

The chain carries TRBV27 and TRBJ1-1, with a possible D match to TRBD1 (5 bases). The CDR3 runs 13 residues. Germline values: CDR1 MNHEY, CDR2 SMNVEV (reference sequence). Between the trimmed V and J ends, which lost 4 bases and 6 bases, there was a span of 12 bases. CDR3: CASSWQGGPEAFF. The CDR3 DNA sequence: TGTGCCAGCAGTTGGCAGGGAGGCCCTGAAGCTTTCTTT.

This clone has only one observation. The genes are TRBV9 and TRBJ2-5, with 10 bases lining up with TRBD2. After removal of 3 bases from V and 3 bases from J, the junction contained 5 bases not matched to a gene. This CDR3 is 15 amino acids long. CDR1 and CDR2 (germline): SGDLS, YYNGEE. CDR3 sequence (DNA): TGTGCCAGCAGCGAGAGCGGGGGGGCAAAAGAGACCCAGTACTTC. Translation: CASSESGGAKETQYF.

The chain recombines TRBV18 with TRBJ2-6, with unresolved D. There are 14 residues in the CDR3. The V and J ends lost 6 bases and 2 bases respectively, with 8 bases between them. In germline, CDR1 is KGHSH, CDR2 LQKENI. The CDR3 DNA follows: TGTGCCAGCTCCCCCATTGCTGGGGCCAACGTCCTGACTTTC. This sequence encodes CASSPIAGANVLTF.

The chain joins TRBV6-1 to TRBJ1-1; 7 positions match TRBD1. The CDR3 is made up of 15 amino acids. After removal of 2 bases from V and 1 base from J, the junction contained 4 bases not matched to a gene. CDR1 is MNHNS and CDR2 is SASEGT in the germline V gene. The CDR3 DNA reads TGTGCCAGCAGTGAACCGGGACAGCGGAACACTGAAGCTTTCTTT. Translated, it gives CASSEPGQRNTEAFF.

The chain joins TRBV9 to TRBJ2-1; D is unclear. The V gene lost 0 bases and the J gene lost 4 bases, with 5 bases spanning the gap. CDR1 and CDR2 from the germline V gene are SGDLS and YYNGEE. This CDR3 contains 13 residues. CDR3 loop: CASSVVGYNEQFF. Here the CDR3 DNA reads TGTGCCAGCAGCGTAGTGGGGTACAATGAGCAGTTCTTC. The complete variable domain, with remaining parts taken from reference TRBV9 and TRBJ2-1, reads DSGVTQTPKHLITATGQRVTLRCSPRSGDLSVYWYQQSLDQGLQFLIQYYNGEERAKGNILERFSAQQFPDLHSELNLSSLELGDSALYFCASSVVGYNEQFFGPGTRLTVL.

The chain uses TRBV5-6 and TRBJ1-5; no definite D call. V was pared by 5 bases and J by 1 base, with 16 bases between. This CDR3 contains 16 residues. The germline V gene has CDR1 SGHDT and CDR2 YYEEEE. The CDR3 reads CASSFGASVSNQPQHF. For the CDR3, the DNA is TGTGCCAGCAGTTTTGGAGCATCGGTAAGCAATCAGCCCCAGCATTTT. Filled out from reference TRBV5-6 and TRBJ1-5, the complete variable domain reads DAGVTQSPTHLIKTRGQQVTLRCSPKSGHDTVSWYQQALGQGPQFIFQYYEEEERQRGNFPDRFSGHQFPNYSSELNVNALLLGDSALYLCASSFGASVSNQPQHFGDGTRLSIL.

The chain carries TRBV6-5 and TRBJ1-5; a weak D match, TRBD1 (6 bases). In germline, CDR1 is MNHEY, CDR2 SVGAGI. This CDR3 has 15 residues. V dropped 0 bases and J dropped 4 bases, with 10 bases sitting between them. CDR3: CASSYSSTGNQPQHF. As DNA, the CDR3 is TGTGCCAGCAGTTACTCCTCTACAGGGAATCAGCCCCAGCATTTT.

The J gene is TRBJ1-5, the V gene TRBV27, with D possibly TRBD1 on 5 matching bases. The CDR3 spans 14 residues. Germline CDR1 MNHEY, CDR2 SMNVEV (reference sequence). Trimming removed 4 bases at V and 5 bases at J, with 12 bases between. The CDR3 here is CASSSWGRDQPQHF. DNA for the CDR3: TGTGCCAGCAGTTCCTGGGGACGGGATCAGCCCCAGCATTTT.

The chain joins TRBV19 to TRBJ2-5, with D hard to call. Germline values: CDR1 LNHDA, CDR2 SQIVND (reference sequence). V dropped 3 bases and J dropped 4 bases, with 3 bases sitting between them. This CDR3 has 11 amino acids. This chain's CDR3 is CASSMSETQYF. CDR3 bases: TGTGCCAGTAGTATGTCAGAGACCCAGTACTTC.

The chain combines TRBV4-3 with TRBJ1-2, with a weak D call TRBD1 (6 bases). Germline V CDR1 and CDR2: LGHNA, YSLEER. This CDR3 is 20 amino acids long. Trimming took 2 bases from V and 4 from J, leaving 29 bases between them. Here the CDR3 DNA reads TGCGCCAGCAGCCAATTCAATGAGGTGGACAGTAACCCTCAGGGCTATGGCTACACCTTC. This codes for CASSQFNEVDSNPQGYGYTF.

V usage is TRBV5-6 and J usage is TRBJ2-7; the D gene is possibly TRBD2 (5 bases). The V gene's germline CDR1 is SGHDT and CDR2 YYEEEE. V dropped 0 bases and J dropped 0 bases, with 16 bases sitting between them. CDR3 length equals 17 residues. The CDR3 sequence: CASSLGELRGDSYEQYF. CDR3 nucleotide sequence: TGTGCCAGCAGCTTGGGGGAGTTGAGAGGAGACTCCTACGAGCAGTACTTC.

CDR3 protein: CASSPVGTGDDEQYF. As DNA, the CDR3 is TGTGCCAGCAGTCCCGTCGGGACAGGGGACGACGAGCAGTACTTC. The chain employs TRBV7-9 and TRBJ2-7, with 10 bases that match TRBD1. The CDR3 runs 15 residues. With V trimmed by 6 bases and J by 5 bases, 10 bases remained unmatched. Germline V gene lookup returns CDR1 SEHNR and CDR2 FQNEAQ (reference sequence).

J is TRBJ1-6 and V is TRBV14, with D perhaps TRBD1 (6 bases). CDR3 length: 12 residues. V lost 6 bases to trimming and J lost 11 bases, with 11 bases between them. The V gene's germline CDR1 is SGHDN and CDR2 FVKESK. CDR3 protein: CASRGGGPPLHF. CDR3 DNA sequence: TGTGCCAGCAGGGGAGGGGGGCCACCCCTCCACTTT.

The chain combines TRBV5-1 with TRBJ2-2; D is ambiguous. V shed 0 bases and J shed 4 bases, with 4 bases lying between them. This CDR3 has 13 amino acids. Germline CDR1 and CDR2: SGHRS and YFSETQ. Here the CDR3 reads CASSLVGTGELFF. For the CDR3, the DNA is TGCGCCAGCAGCTTGGTAGGCACCGGGGAGCTGTTTTTT.

The CDR3 DNA sequence: TGTGCCAGCAGCTTAACAGGGGACTACAATGAGCAGTTCTTC. Encoded protein: CASSLTGDYNEQFF. This chain links TRBV7-6 with TRBJ2-1; 7 bases match TRBD1. The V gene's germline CDR1 is SGHVS and CDR2 FNYEAQ. The CDR3 spans 14 residues. Trimming removed 2 bases from V and 3 bases from J; junction bases left unmatched: 1.

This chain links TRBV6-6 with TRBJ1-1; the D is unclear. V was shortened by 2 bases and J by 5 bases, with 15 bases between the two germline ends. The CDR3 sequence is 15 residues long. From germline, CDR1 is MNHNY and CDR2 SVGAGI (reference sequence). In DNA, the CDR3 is TGTGCCAGCAGTTACAACGAGGGCTTGCGGACTGAAGCTTTCTTT. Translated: CASSYNEGLRTEAFF.

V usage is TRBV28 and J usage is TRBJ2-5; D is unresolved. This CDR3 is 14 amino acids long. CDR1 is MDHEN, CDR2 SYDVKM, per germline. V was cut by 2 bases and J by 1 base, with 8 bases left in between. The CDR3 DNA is TGTGCCAGCAGTTTAAGTCAGATCCAAGAGACCCAGTACTTC. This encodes CASSLSQIQETQYF.

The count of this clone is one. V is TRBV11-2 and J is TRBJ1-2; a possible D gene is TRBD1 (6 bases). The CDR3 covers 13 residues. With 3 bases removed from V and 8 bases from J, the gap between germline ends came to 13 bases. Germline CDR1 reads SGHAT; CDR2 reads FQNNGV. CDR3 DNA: TGTGCCAGCAGCTTCTCGCAGGGGCGAGGCTACACCTTC. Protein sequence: CASSFSQGRGYTF.

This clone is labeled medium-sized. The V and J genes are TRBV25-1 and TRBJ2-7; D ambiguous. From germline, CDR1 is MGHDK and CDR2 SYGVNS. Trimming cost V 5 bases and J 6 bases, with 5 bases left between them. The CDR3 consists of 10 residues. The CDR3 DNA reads TGTGCCAGCAGTTCTGGCGAGCAGTACTTC. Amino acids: CASSSGEQYF.

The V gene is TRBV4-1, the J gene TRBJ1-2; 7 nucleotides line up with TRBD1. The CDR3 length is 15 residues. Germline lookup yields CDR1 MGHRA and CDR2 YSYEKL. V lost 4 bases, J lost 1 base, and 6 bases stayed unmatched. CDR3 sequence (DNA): TGCGCCAGCAGCCCTACGGGACAGATTAACTATGGCTACACCTTC. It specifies CASSPTGQINYGYTF.

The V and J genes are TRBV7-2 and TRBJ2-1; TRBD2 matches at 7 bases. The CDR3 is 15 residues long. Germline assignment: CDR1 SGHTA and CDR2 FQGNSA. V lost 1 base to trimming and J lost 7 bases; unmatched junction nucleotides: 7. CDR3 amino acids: CASSLVPAGPNEQFF. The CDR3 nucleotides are TGTGCCAGCAGCTTAGTCCCAGCGGGGCCTAATGAGCAGTTCTTC.